This T cell receptor beta chain was obtained from a study of cytomegalovirus exposure and HLA in healthy donors. With 60 Vbeta and 13 Jbeta primers, the PCR was carried out. Only in-frame clones appear in the TCRdb table, and some are missing; sequencing was by immunoSEQ multiplex PCR. This table lists 35,000 to 45,000 clones. With V trimmed by 1 base and J by 3 bases, 9 bases remained unmatched. CDR1 SGHRS and CDR2 YFSETQ come from the germline V gene. The CDR3 runs to 18 residues. The V and J genes are TRBV5-1 and TRBJ2-1; TRBD2 aligns across 11 bases. This TCR was sampled from a male donor in good health and CMV-seronegative. Sequencing was carried out using PBMCs. CDR3 in amino acids: CASSLSVTSGDLYNEQFF. The CDR3 DNA sequence: TGCGCCAGCAGCTTGTCAGTGACTAGCGGGGACCTCTACAATGAGCAGTTCTTC.